This paragraph reports one TCR beta chain. What antigen it recognizes has not been identified. No base-level quality is on record; no much larger clone is a single base apart. The library was made by the immunoSEQ multiplex PCR assay. Turning to the authors' computational methods: To diagnose cytomegalovirus status from the catalog of TCR beta chain sequences, a statistical classification framework was built. Held by TCRdb, this immuneACCESS table contains in-frame sequences only and omits some clones. Under half of the omission traces to an unresolved V gene where checked; the cause of the rest is unknown. V and J calls and clone size are copied from that table; D and trimming were computed from the DNA. This sample gives approximately 220,000 clones in total; around 87% of them show up just once. Roughly 2.5% of the sample rests with the top ten. Separate from the approximately 700-subject first cohort, the validation cohort of some 130 subjects was the group to which the donors belonged.

The data stem from a study of cytomegalovirus exposure and HLA in healthy donors (dated by TCRdb to the late 2010s). About the investigation overall: According to a later analysis, the roughly 130 validation repertoires were produced on the same platform as the 680 or so repertoires of the first cohort. The study combined high-throughput TCR immunosequencing, statistical association of individual TCRs with disease status, and machine learning to predict cytomegalovirus infection status. Besides the first cohort of under 700 subjects, a separate validation cohort made up of around 120 different subjects was used. The study aimed to test whether signatures of past pathogen exposure could be identified by cataloging public T cell receptors. Summary of the overall study and its limitations: Subsequent analysis determined that TCRs grouped into clusters in the first cohort also showed a tendency toward co-occurrence across the 90 to 150 validation repertoires, and 94% of cluster scores exceeded 0. A later analysis lacked HLA typing for the validation cohort, so it scored co-occurrence in that cohort across all 120 or so repertoires. Across donors, most TCR sequences were observed very rarely, whereas some public TCRs were present in many individuals. In vitro tests confirmed that a few of the cytomegalovirus-associated TCR beta chains recognize cytomegalovirus antigens. The classifier was reported to diagnose cytomegalovirus status with high specificity and sensitivity in both the original cohort and the validation cohort. In the study, some 160 TCR beta chains were listed as associated with cytomegalovirus. The authors suggested that the approach could potentially be generalized to other disease states and immunological phenotypes.

The V end loses 2 bases and the J end loses 8 bases, and a stretch of 10 bases separates them. The CDR3 starts with the cysteine, ends with the phenylalanine, and has 12 residues. Only CDR3 DNA remains: 36 bases, in frame from the first base. Taken from the germline V gene, the CDR1 and CDR2 loops are SGHRS and YFSETQ. The receptor was isolated from a man between 18 and 35 years old in good health and CMV-seronegative. The V and J segments used are TRBV5-1 and TRBJ1-1; possibly the D gene is TRBD1, per 6 matching bases. Sequenced material: PBMCs. The CDR3 reads as follows: CASSFGGDEAFF. The base sequence is TGCGCCAGCAGCTTTGGGGGCGACGAAGCTTTCTTT.